Each of the 17 T cell receptor beta chains below was sequenced from the same sample in a study of cytomegalovirus exposure and HLA in healthy donors. With 60 Vbeta and 13 Jbeta primers, the PCR was carried out. Assay: immunoSEQ multiplex PCR; the TCRdb copy retains only in-frame clones and omits some. The sample has 95,000 to 110,000 clones, 76% seen once; the top ten hold about 2.5%. Material: PBMCs. Source of these receptors: a man aged 18 to 30 in good health and CMV-seronegative.

This clone was seen just once. The rearrangement joins TRBV5-1 to TRBJ2-2; perhaps TRBD1 as D (6 bases). Trimming pared 3 bases from V and 5 bases from J, leaving 23 bases between. Germline CDR1 reads SGHRS; CDR2 reads YFSETQ. This CDR3 has 18 amino acids. The CDR3 protein is CASSSASPARGKTGELFF. Here the CDR3 DNA reads TGCGCCAGCAGCTCCGCCTCCCCGGCCAGGGGAAAAACCGGGGAGCTGTTTTTT.

V and J are TRBV9 and TRBJ2-3, with D tentatively TRBD2 (5 bases). Trimming took off 0 bases at V and 2 bases at J, with 13 bases between the two ends. Germline V CDR1 and CDR2: SGDLS, YYNGEE. There are 16 residues in the CDR3. CDR3 coding DNA: TGTGCCAGCAGCGTAGTGAGTGTCGGGGTCACAGATACGCAGTATTTT. Amino acids: CASSVVSVGVTDTQYF.

The rearrangement joins TRBV7-2 to TRBJ1-5; unclear D gene. Looked up from germline, CDR1 is SGHTA and CDR2 is FQGNSA. The V gene lost 5 bases and the J gene lost 3 bases, with 8 bases spanning the gap. The CDR3 loop spans 13 amino acids. The CDR3 DNA reads TGTGCCAGCAGCACCATACTCAATCAGCCCCAGCATTTT. As protein: CASSTILNQPQHF.

The rearrangement uses TRBV19 and TRBJ2-7, with D tentatively TRBD2 (5 bases). The V gene lost 7 bases and the J gene lost 3 bases, with 16 bases spanning the gap. The CDR3 is 14 residues long. CDR1 LNHDA and CDR2 SQIVND come from the germline V gene (reference sequence). The CDR3 protein is CASTSRDRFYEQYF. The CDR3 DNA reads as TGTGCCAGTACTAGCCGGGATCGCTTCTACGAGCAGTACTTC.

This clone was observed a single time. The chain links TRBV27 to TRBJ2-5; 8 nucleotides align to TRBD2. After removal of 5 bases from V and 5 bases from J, the junction contained 10 bases not matched to a gene. The germline V gene encodes CDR1 MNHEY and CDR2 SMNVEV (reference sequence). This CDR3 is 15 amino acids long. The CDR3 coding sequence is TGTGCCAGCAGTCCAGAGCGGGGGAGGGGGGAGACCCAGTACTTC. Amino acids: CASSPERGRGETQYF.

The rearrangement links TRBV9 to TRBJ2-3; 7 bases are shared with TRBD2. The CDR3 consists of 18 residues. Germline CDR1 is SGDLS and CDR2 is YYNGEE. V lost 4 bases to trimming and J lost 4 bases; unmatched junction nucleotides: 18. CDR3 coding DNA: TGTGCCAGCAGCCCGGCGGGAGAGGCACGGTGGAGGGCAGATACGCAGTATTTT. This codes for CASSPAGEARWRADTQYF.

This clone appeared a few times. This sequence joins TRBV6-1 and TRBJ1-1, with D perhaps matching TRBD1 (5 bases). V lost 7 bases and J 0 bases, leaving 12 bases between the germline ends. The length of the CDR3 is 14 residues. Germline CDR1 reads MNHNS; CDR2 reads SASEGT. In DNA, the CDR3 is TGTGCCAGCACCGGGGACTTTATGAACACTGAAGCTTTCTTT. Translation gives CASTGDFMNTEAFF.

The rearrangement joins TRBV6-5 to TRBJ2-1, with TRBD2 as a possible D gene (7 bases). Germline CDR1 MNHEY, CDR2 SVGAGI. V was shortened by 4 bases and J by 10 bases, with 23 bases between the two germline ends. There are 16 residues in the CDR3. CDR3 nucleotide sequence: TGTGCCAGCAGTTCTGGGGGGGGCCAGGGGTGGCGCGAGCAGTTCTTC. Encoded protein: CASSSGGGQGWREQFF.

V is TRBV7-2 and J is TRBJ2-7; 16 bases align to TRBD2. CDR3 size: 16 residues. Per the germline V gene, CDR1 is SGHTA and CDR2 is FQGNSA. V gave up 5 bases and J gave up 7 bases; unmatched junction bases: 8. Here the CDR3 DNA reads TGTGCCAGCAGCCTGGGACTAGCGGGGGGGCCTCGGGAGCAGTACTTC. It encodes CASSLGLAGGPREQYF.

The CDR3 loop reads CASSPRGGLNYGYTF. The CDR3 coding sequence is TGTGCCAGCTCACCACGAGGGGGCCTTAACTATGGCTACACCTTC. This sequence joins TRBV18 and TRBJ1-2, with TRBD1 matching over 7 bases. This CDR3 comprises 15 residues. V shed 1 base, J shed 1 base, and the junction held 3 bases outside the gene matches. Germline CDR1 reads KGHSH; CDR2 reads LQKENI.

This rearrangement joins TRBV27 to TRBJ2-7; 9 bases line up with TRBD1. CDR1 is MNHEY and CDR2 is SMNVEV in the germline V gene (reference sequence). Trimming cost V 3 bases and J 5 bases; bases outside gene matches: 14. This CDR3 contains 17 residues. Written as DNA, the CDR3 is TGTGCCAGCAGTTTTCTTGGGTTGGGACAGGGTTCCCACGAGCAGTACTTC. It translates to CASSFLGLGQGSHEQYF.

CDR3 nucleotides: TGTGCCAGCAAGACAACAGGGATCCCTGAAGCTTTCTTT. Residues: CASKTTGIPEAFF. The V and J genes are TRBV28 and TRBJ1-1, with TRBD1 as a possible D gene (6 bases). From germline, CDR1 is MDHEN and CDR2 SYDVKM. Between the trimmed V and J ends, which lost 7 bases and 6 bases, there was a span of 15 bases. The CDR3 consists of 13 residues.

This chain joins TRBV2 and TRBJ1-1; D is possibly TRBD1 (5 bases). This CDR3 is built from 12 residues. Germline CDR1 reads SNHLY; CDR2 reads FYNNEI. Between the trimmed V and J ends, which lost 6 bases and 9 bases, there was a span of 14 bases. The CDR3 DNA is TGTGCCAGCAGCGATCCGGGACTTAAAGCTTTCTTT. Amino acid sequence: CASSDPGLKAFF.

The chain recombines TRBV5-5 with TRBJ2-7; 8 positions agree with TRBD1. With V trimmed by 5 bases and J by 5 bases, 6 bases remained unmatched. Germline assignment: CDR1 SGHKS and CDR2 YYEKEE (reference sequence). The CDR3 sequence is 13 residues long. As DNA, the CDR3 is TGTGCCAGCAGAGAGACAGGGGATCACGAGCAGTACTTC. This translates into CASRETGDHEQYF.

The sample holds one count of this clone. CDR3 protein: CASRFGGLAGGPGELFF. DNA of the CDR3: TGTGCCAGTAGGTTCGGCGGATTAGCGGGGGGGCCCGGGGAGCTGTTTTTT. The chain employs TRBV19 and TRBJ2-2; 11 bases are shared with TRBD2. V was clipped by 6 bases and J by 6 bases; unmatched bases: 12. Germline V lookup: CDR1 LNHDA, CDR2 SQIVND (reference sequence). The CDR3 has 17 amino acids.

This CDR3 reads CASRQGVGNTIYF. CDR3 coding DNA: TGTGCCAGCAGACAGGGGGTTGGAAACACCATATATTTT. The genes are TRBV27 and TRBJ1-3; 8 nucleotides line up with TRBD1. CDR1 and CDR2 from the germline V gene are MNHEY and SMNVEV (reference sequence). Trimming removed 6 bases from V and 3 bases from J; junction bases left unmatched: 1. The CDR3 is 13 residues long.

This clone has a handful of counts. The V gene is TRBV4-3, the J gene TRBJ1-3; weak D call: TRBD1 (5 bases). The V and J ends lost 3 bases and 6 bases respectively, with 18 bases between them. Looked up from germline, CDR1 is LGHNA and CDR2 is YSLEER. The CDR3 spans 16 residues. CDR3 region: CASSQVLGGKVNTIYF. The CDR3 DNA reads as TGCGCCAGCAGCCAGGTCTTGGGGGGGAAAGTAAACACCATATATTTT.